This T cell receptor (beta chain) appears in the sequencing data of a study of T cell repertoires in cytomegalovirus infection. Across the whole study: Indicated by public TCR beta signatures were CMV infection and matching HLA type. Study-level findings and limits: Clonotype analysis showed dominance of the ex vivo response by HLA-C-restricted CMV-specific TCR beta clonotypes.

V dropped 5 bases and J dropped 6 bases, with 8 bases sitting between them. Looked up from germline, CDR1 is SGHVS and CDR2 is FNYEAQ. This CDR3 comprises 12 residues. At least ten counts were recorded for this clonotype. Antigen: not known. In TCRdb, the reads were re-called with MiXCR into one record per CDR3 protein. Of about 230,000 distinct CDR3 sequences in the sample, 20% to 25% were seen once. The sequencing sample was made of CD8+ T cells from PBMCs. The sequence derives from a human donor in good health (CMV status not recorded). Some clones in this sample may be carry-over from other donors' samples. The rearrangement joins TRBV7-6 to TRBJ1-5, with D hard to call. In DNA, the CDR3 is TGTGCCAGCAGCCCCGGGAGTCAGCCCCAGCATTTT. This encodes CASSPGSQPQHF.